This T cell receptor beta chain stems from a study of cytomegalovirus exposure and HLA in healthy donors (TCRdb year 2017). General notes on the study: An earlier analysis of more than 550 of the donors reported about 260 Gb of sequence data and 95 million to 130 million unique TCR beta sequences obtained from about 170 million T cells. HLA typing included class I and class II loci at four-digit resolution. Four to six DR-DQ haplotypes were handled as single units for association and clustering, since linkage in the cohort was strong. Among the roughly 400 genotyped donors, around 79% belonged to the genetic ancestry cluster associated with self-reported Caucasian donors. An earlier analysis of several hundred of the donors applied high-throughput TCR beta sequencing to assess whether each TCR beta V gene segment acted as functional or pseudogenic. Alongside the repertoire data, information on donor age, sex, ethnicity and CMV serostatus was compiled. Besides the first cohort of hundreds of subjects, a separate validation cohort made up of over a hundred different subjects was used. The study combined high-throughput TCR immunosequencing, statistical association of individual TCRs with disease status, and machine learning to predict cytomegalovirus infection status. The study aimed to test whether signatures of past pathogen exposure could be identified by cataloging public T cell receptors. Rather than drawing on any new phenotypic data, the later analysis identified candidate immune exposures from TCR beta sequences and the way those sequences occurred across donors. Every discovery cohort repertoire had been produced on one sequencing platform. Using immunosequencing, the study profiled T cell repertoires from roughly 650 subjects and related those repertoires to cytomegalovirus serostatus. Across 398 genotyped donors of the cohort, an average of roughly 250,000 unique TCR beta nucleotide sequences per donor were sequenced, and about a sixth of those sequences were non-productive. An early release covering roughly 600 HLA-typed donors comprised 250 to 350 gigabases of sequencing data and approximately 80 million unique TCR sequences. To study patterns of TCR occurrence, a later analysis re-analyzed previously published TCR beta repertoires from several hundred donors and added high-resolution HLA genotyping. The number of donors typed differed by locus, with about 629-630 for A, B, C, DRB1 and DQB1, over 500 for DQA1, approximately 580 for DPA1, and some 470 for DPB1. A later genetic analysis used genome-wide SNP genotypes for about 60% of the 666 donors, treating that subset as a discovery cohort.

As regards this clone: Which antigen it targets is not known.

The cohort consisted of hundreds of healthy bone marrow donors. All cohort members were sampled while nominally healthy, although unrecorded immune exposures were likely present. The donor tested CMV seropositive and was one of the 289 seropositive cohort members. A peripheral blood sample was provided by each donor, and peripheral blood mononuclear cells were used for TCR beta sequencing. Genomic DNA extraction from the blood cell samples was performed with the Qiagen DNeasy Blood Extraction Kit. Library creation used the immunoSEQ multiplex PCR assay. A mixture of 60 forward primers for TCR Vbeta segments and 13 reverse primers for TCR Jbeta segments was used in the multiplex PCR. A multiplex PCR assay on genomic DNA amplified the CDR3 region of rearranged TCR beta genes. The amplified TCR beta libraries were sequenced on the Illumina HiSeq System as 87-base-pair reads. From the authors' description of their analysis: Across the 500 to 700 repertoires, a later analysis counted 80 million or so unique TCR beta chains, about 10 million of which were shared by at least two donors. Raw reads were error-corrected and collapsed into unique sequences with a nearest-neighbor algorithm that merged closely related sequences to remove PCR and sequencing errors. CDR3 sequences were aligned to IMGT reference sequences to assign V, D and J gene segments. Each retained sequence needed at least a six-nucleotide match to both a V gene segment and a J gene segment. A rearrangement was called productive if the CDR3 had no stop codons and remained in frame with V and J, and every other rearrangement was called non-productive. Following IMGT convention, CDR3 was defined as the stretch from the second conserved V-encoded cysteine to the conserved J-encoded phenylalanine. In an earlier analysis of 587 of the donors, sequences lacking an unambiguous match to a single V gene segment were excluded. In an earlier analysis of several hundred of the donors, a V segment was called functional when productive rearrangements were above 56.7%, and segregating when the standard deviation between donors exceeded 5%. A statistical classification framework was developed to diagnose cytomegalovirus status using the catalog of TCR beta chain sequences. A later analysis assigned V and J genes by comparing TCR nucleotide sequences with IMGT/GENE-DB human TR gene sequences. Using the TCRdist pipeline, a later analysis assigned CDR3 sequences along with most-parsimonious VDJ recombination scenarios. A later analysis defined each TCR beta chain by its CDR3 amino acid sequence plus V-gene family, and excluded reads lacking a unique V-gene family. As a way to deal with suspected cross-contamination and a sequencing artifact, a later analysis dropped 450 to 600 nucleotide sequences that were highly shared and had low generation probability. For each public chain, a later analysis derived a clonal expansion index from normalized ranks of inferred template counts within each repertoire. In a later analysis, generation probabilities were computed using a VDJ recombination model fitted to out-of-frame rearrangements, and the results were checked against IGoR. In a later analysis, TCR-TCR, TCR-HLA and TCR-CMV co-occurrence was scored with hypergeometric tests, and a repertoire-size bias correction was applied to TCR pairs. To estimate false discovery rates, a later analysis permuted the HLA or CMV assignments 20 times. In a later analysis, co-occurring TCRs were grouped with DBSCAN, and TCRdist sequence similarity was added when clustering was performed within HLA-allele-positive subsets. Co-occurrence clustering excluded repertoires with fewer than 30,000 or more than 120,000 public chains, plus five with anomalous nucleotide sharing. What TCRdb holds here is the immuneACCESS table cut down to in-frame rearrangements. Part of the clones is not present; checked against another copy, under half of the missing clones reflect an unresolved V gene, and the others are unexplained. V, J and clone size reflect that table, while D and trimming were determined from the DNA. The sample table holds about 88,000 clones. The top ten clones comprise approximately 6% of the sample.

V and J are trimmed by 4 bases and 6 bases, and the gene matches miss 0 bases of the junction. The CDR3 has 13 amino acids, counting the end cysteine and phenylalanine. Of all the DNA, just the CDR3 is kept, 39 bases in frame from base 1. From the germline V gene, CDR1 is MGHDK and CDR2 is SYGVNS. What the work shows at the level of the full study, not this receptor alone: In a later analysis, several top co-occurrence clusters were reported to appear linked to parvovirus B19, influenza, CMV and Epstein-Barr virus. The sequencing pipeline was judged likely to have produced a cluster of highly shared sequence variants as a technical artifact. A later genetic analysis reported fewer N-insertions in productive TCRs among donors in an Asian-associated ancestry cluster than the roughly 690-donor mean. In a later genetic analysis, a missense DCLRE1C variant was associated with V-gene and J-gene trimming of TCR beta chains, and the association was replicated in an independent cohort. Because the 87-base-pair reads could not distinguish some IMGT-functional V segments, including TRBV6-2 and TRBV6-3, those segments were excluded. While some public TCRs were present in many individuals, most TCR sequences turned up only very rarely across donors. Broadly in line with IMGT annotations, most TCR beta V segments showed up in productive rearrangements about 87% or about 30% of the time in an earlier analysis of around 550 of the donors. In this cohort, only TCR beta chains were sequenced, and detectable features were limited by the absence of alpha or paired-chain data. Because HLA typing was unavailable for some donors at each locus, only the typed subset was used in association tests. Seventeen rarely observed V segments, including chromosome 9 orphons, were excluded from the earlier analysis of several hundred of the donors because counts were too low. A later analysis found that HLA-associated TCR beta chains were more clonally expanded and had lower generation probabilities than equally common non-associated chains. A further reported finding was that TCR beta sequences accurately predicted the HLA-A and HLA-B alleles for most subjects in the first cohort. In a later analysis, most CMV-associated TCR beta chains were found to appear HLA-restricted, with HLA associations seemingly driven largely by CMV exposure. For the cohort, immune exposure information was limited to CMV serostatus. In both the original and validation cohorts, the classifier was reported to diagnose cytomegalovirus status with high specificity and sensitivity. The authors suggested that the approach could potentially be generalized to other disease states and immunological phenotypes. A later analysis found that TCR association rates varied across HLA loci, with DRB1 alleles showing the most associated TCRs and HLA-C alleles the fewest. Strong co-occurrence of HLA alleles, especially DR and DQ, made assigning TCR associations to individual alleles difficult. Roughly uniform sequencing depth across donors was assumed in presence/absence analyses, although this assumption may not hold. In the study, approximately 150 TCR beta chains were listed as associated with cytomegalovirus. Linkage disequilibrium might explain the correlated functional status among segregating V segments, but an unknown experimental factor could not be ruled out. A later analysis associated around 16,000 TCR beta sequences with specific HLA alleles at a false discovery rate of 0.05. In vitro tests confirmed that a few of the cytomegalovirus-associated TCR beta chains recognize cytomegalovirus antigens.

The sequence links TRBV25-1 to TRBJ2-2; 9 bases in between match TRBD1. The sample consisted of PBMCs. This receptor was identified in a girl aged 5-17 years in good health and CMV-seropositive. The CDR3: CASSGTGAGELFF. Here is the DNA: TGTGCCAGCAGTGGGACAGGGGCCGGGGAGCTGTTTTTT.